This passage covers 26 T cell receptor beta chains from one sample sequenced in a study of blood T cell repertoires in COVID-19. The method was immunoSEQ multiplex PCR; TCRdb's version includes in-frame clones alone and lacks a portion of them. The table lists about 240,000 clones, around 86% of them singletons. Sample: peripheral blood. These receptors were taken from a man at least 80 years old with acute or convalescent COVID-19.

The J gene is TRBJ1-2, the V gene TRBV24-1; D possibly corresponds to TRBD1 (6 bases). The CDR3 spans 12 residues. The germline V gene has CDR1 KGHDR and CDR2 SFDVKD. The V gene lost 3 bases and the J gene lost 11 bases, with 12 bases spanning the gap. The CDR3 loop is CATSDPLQGYTF. Written as DNA, the CDR3 is TGTGCCACCAGTGATCCTCTACAGGGATACACCTTC.

This clone was seen a single time. The rearrangement links TRBV10-3 to TRBJ1-1; no reliable D call. V shed 6 bases and J shed 1 base, with 12 bases lying between them. CDR3 length: 14 residues. Germline V gives CDR1 ENHRY, CDR2 SYGVKD. The DNA for the CDR3 is TGTGCCATCAGGAGGTTTGACGCGAACACTGAAGCTTTCTTT. As protein: CAIRRFDANTEAFF.

The rearrangement joins TRBV11-2 to TRBJ1-1; the match to TRBD1 covers 10 bases. CDR1 and CDR2 from the germline V gene are SGHAT and FQNNGV. CDR3 size: 18 residues. J lost 2 bases, V lost 1 base, and 10 bases had no gene match. For the CDR3, the DNA is TGTGCCAGCAGCTTAGGGTGGGACAGGGGCCGACTCAACACTGAAGCTTTCTTT. This translates into CASSLGWDRGRLNTEAFF.

Only one count was recorded for this clone. The chain is built from TRBV27 and TRBJ1-1; 11 nucleotides agree with TRBD1. Germline values: CDR1 MNHEY, CDR2 SMNVEV (reference sequence). The CDR3 contains 16 residues. Trimming cost V 2 bases and J 0 bases; bases outside gene matches: 2. CDR3 DNA: TGTGCCAGCAGTTTAGGGACAGGGGGAATGAACACTGAAGCTTTCTTT. This encodes CASSLGTGGMNTEAFF.

V is TRBV9 and J is TRBJ2-1; TRBD2 matches at 8 bases. This CDR3 has 13 residues. CDR1 is SGDLS, CDR2 YYNGEE, per germline. With 0 bases clipped from V and 12 bases from J, the junction kept 5 bases outside the gene matches. CDR3 region: CASSVARAGGQFF. In DNA form, the CDR3 reads TGTGCCAGCAGCGTAGCGAGGGCGGGGGGGCAGTTCTTC.

The V call is TRBV2, the J call TRBJ1-6; TRBD1 might be the D (5 bases). The germline CDR1 and CDR2 sequences are SNHLY and FYNNEI. V lost 6 bases, J lost 16 bases, and 13 bases lay in between. The CDR3 extends over 11 amino acids. CDR3 sequence reads: CASSGGGWLHF. CDR3 DNA sequence: TGTGCCAGCAGCGGCGGGGGGTGGCTCCACTTT.

The V call is TRBV5-4, the J call TRBJ1-2; 7 positions agree with TRBD1. Trimming cost V 6 bases and J 4 bases; bases outside gene matches: 9. This CDR3 region has 14 residues. The V gene's germline CDR1 is SGHNT and CDR2 YYREEE (reference sequence). The CDR3: CASNSKGTVYGYTF. The CDR3 nucleotides are TGTGCCAGCAACTCGAAGGGGACAGTCTATGGCTACACCTTC. The full variable domain, with the rest looked up from reference TRBV5-4 and TRBJ1-2, is ETGVTQSPTHLIKTRGQQVTLRCSSQSGHNTVSWYQQALGQGPQFIFQYYREEENGRGNFPPRFSGLQFPNYSSELNVNALELDDSALYLCASNSKGTVYGYTFGSGTRLTVV.

The CDR3 spells CASSLLGGVGDSPLHF. As DNA, the CDR3 is TGTGCCAGCAGCTTACTTGGTGGTGTCGGAGATTCACCCCTCCACTTT. The chain uses TRBV7-9 and TRBJ1-6, with D hard to call. Germline V gene data show CDR1 as SEHNR and CDR2 as FQNEAQ (reference sequence). The CDR3 is 16 residues long. Trimming removed 2 bases at V and 8 bases at J, with 16 bases between.

The gene calls are TRBV7-9 and TRBJ2-7; possibly TRBD2 for D (6 bases). The V and J ends lost 2 bases and 5 bases respectively, with 19 bases between them. The CDR3 has 16 amino acids. Per germline, CDR1 SEHNR and CDR2 FQNEAQ (reference sequence). DNA for the CDR3: TGTGCCAGCAGCTTATTTCCCGGCGGGATGCCTGACGAGCAGTACTTC. Translated: CASSLFPGGMPDEQYF.

This clone was detected once. The chain couples TRBV28 to TRBJ2-7; 7 bases are a match to TRBD1. V lost 7 bases, J lost 7 bases, and 13 bases stayed unmatched. The germline V gene encodes CDR1 MDHEN and CDR2 SYDVKM. This CDR3 contains 14 residues. CDR3 amino acids: CASIEGGQLREQYF. The CDR3 DNA follows: TGTGCCAGCATTGAAGGGGGCCAACTACGAGAGCAGTACTTC.

The gene calls are TRBV5-5 and TRBJ2-1; 8 nucleotides match TRBD2. Germline lookup yields CDR1 SGHKS and CDR2 YYEKEE (reference sequence). This CDR3 spans 17 amino acids. Trimming removed 2 bases from V and 2 bases from J; junction bases left unmatched: 9. CDR3 nucleotide sequence: TGTGCCAGCAGCTTTGGGACGGGGGGGCTACCCTACAATGAGCAGTTCTTC. Residues: CASSFGTGGLPYNEQFF.

V is TRBV27 and J is TRBJ2-7; 7 positions match TRBD1. The CDR3 loop spans 14 amino acids. CDR1 is MNHEY, CDR2 SMNVEV, per germline (reference sequence). J lost 3 bases, V lost 3 bases, and 5 bases had no gene match. CDR3 sequence reads: CASSFVGGLYEQYF. CDR3 in DNA: TGTGCCAGCAGTTTCGTAGGGGGCCTCTACGAGCAGTACTTC.

The rearrangement uses TRBV9 and TRBJ2-1, with TRBD2 matching over 7 bases. The V gene end was trimmed by 0 bases and the J gene end by 3 bases; junction bases not matched to a gene: 9. The CDR3 has 17 amino acids. The germline V gene has CDR1 SGDLS and CDR2 YYNGEE. The CDR3 sequence is CASSVEDSREGYNEQFF. The CDR3 DNA reads as TGTGCCAGCAGCGTAGAAGATAGTAGGGAGGGCTACAATGAGCAGTTCTTC.

The rearrangement links TRBV5-5 to TRBJ1-5; D gene ambiguous. CDR1 is SGHKS, CDR2 YYEKEE, per germline (reference sequence). With 0 bases removed from V and 6 bases from J, the gap between germline ends came to 13 bases. The CDR3 consists of 15 residues. CDR3 sequence (DNA): TGTGCCAGCAGCTTGGAGGTTCGGGGTGGTCAGCCCCAGCATTTT. Protein product: CASSLEVRGGQPQHF.

This clone was found a few times. The chain employs TRBV6-5 and TRBJ1-1; D remains ambiguous. This CDR3 is 15 amino acids long. Trimming cost V 4 bases and J 0 bases, with 12 bases left between them. The germline V gene has CDR1 MNHEY and CDR2 SVGAGI. The CDR3: CASSSPGAMNTEAFF. DNA of the CDR3: TGTGCCAGCAGTTCCCCGGGAGCCATGAACACTGAAGCTTTCTTT.

The gene calls are TRBV6-5 and TRBJ1-5; 7 bases are a match to TRBD1. This CDR3 is built from 15 residues. CDR1 and CDR2 (germline): MNHEY, SVGAGI. V dropped 4 bases and J dropped 3; count of bases not matched to a gene: 6. The CDR3: CASSSLQGNNQPQHF. The CDR3 DNA is TGTGCCAGCAGTTCCCTACAGGGGAACAATCAGCCCCAGCATTTT.

Of note for this clone: The same CDR3 arises from other DNA sequences in this sample as well. The rearrangement links TRBV18 to TRBJ2-7; D perhaps matches TRBD1 (5 bases). Germline V CDR1 and CDR2: KGHSH, LQKENI. The CDR3 extends over 13 amino acids. The V end lost 3 bases, the J end lost 2 bases, and 8 bases lay between the germline ends. The CDR3 loop is CASSPRQTYEQYF. CDR3 DNA sequence: TGTGCCAGCTCACCTCGACAGACCTACGAGCAGTACTTC.

The genes are TRBV6-5 and TRBJ1-1; 7 bases align to TRBD1. V lost 6 bases, J lost 5 bases, and 6 bases stayed unmatched. The V gene's germline CDR1 is MNHEY and CDR2 SVGAGI. The CDR3 runs 13 residues. The CDR3 is CASREGQMTEAFF. CDR3 coding DNA: TGTGCCAGCAGAGAGGGACAGATGACTGAAGCTTTCTTT.

The chain links TRBV19 to TRBJ1-1, with TRBD1 matching 7 bases. In germline, CDR1 is LNHDA, CDR2 SQIVND (reference sequence). The CDR3 is 13 residues long. Trimming took 8 bases from V and 6 from J; bases not matched to a gene: 9. DNA for the CDR3: TGTGCCAGTCAACAGGGGAGGTGGGCTGAAGCTTTCTTT. Translating gives CASQQGRWAEAFF.

The chain couples TRBV18 to TRBJ2-3; 8 nucleotides agree with TRBD2. J gave up 4 bases and V 3 bases, and 15 bases lay outside the gene matches. CDR1 is KGHSH, CDR2 LQKENI, per germline. The CDR3 spans 18 residues. For the CDR3, the DNA is TGTGCCAGCTCACCTCAAACTGGACTAGCCGTTAGCGCAGATACGCAGTATTTT. Protein sequence: CASSPQTGLAVSADTQYF.

The chain is built from TRBV15 and TRBJ2-1, with D hard to call. The germline V gene encodes CDR1 LNHNV and CDR2 YYDKDF (reference sequence). The CDR3 runs to 12 residues. The V end lost 0 bases, the J end lost 10 bases, and 7 bases lay between the germline ends. The CDR3 DNA follows: TGTGCCACCAGCAGAGATCGGTACGAGCAGTTCTTC. It is translated as CATSRDRYEQFF.

The chain employs TRBV5-6 and TRBJ2-1, with TRBD1 matching over 9 bases. Germline V CDR1 and CDR2: SGHDT, YYEEEE. Trimming took 4 bases from V and 4 from J; bases not matched to a gene: 9. The CDR3 has 16 residues. The chain's CDR3 is CASSPGTGPLYNEQFF. In DNA form, the CDR3 reads TGTGCCAGCAGCCCCGGGACAGGGCCGCTATACAATGAGCAGTTCTTC.

The V call is TRBV11-2, the J call TRBJ1-2; the match to TRBD1 covers 9 bases. Trimming cost V 5 bases and J 7 bases; bases outside gene matches: 8. This CDR3 comprises 14 residues. CDR1 SGHAT and CDR2 FQNNGV come from the germline V gene. CDR3 nucleotides: TGTGCCAGCAGCCACCTGGACAGGGGCCCTGGCTACACCTTC. Amino acid sequence: CASSHLDRGPGYTF.

The gene calls are TRBV6-5 and TRBJ1-4; D uncertain. Germline values: CDR1 MNHEY, CDR2 SVGAGI. V shed 5 bases and J shed 5 bases, with 9 bases lying between them. CDR3 length: 13 residues. CDR3 region: CASSRWRNEKLFF. CDR3 DNA sequence: TGTGCCAGCAGTAGGTGGAGGAATGAAAAACTGTTTTTT.

The V call is TRBV6-2 or TRBV6-3, the J call TRBJ1-6, with D unresolved. The length of the CDR3 is 15 residues. Germline V lookup: CDR1 MNHEY, CDR2 SVGEGT. V was shortened by 0 bases and J by 6 bases, with 9 bases between the two germline ends. The CDR3 coding sequence is TGTGCCAGCAGTTACTCGATTCCGAGTAATTCACCCCTCCACTTT. This codes for CASSYSIPSNSPLHF.

The chain recombines TRBV4-1 with TRBJ1-5, with D perhaps matching TRBD1 (5 bases). CDR1 is MGHRA, CDR2 YSYEKL, per germline. The CDR3 contains 15 residues. Trimming removed 1 base at V and 7 bases at J, with 14 bases between. CDR3 DNA sequence: TGCGCCAGCAGCCAAGCCCCGGGGGTAGGCCAGCCCCAGCATTTT. Translating it yields CASSQAPGVGQPQHF.